Presented here are 24 T cell receptor beta chains from one specimen sequenced in a study of blood T cell repertoires in COVID-19. The data were produced by immunoSEQ multiplex PCR, yet TCRdb's version contains in-frame clones alone and is incomplete. The sample has tens of thousands of clones; around 90% are singletons. The sequencing input was peripheral blood. Every receptor here comes from a woman over 75 with COVID-19, enrolled during active disease.

This sequence joins TRBV27 and TRBJ1-2; perhaps TRBD1 as D (5 bases). From germline, CDR1 is MNHEY and CDR2 SMNVEV (reference sequence). The CDR3 runs 15 residues. V shed 6 bases and J shed 0 bases, with 14 bases lying between them. CDR3 in amino acids: CASRRGGRSNYGYTF. CDR3 coding DNA: TGTGCCAGCAGGCGGGGGGGGAGATCTAACTATGGCTACACCTTC.

The chain carries TRBV5-1 and TRBJ1-5, with D perhaps matching TRBD1 (5 bases). The CDR3 spans 15 residues. CDR1 SGHRS and CDR2 YFSETQ come from the germline V gene. Trimming took 0 bases from V and 6 from J, leaving 13 bases between them. The CDR3 protein is CASSLGPQGSQPQHF. The CDR3 DNA reads TGCGCCAGCAGCTTGGGTCCGCAGGGCAGTCAGCCCCAGCATTTT.

The V call is TRBV7-9, the J call TRBJ2-2; 7 bases agree with TRBD2. This CDR3 has 14 residues. CDR1 and CDR2 (germline): SEHNR, FQNEAQ (reference sequence). Trimming at V came to 1 base and at J to 4 bases, leaving 0 bases not matched to a gene. As DNA, the CDR3 is TGTGCCAGCAGCTTAGGCGGGGGCACCGGGGAGCTGTTTTTT. This gives the protein CASSLGGGTGELFF.

In this sample, this clone turned up a few times. The chain has TRBV4-1 and TRBJ2-7, with TRBD1 matching 9 bases. Trimming at V came to 4 bases and at J to 1 base, leaving 5 bases not matched to a gene. Germline V gene lookup returns CDR1 MGHRA and CDR2 YSYEKL. The CDR3 is 15 amino acids. CDR3 region: CASSLGQGTSYEQYF. The CDR3 DNA sequence: TGCGCCAGCAGCCTAGGACAGGGGACTTCCTACGAGCAGTACTTC.

There are a few counts of this clone. The chain recombines TRBV4-2 with TRBJ2-5; no firm D call. V was shortened by 5 bases and J by 5 bases, with 9 bases between the two germline ends. This CDR3 has 12 residues. The germline gives CDR1 LGHNA, CDR2 YNFKEQ. CDR3 sequence reads: CASSNPRETQYF. As DNA, the CDR3 is TGTGCCAGCAGCAACCCGAGGGAGACCCAGTACTTC.

This chain connects TRBV3-1 (or the pseudogene TRBV3-2) to TRBJ1-1; D gene unclear. V was trimmed by 2 bases and J by 1 base, leaving 11 bases between them. Germline V gene data show CDR1 as LGHDT and CDR2 as YNNKEL (reference sequence). CDR3 length: 15 residues. The CDR3 region is CASSQWSGWNTEAFF. The CDR3 DNA sequence: TGTGCCAGCAGCCAATGGTCGGGGTGGAACACTGAAGCTTTCTTT.

This sequence joins TRBV29-1 and TRBJ2-7; D remains unclear. CDR1 and CDR2 (germline): SQVTM, ANQGSEA. CDR3 length: 12 residues. The V end was cut by 4 bases, the J end by 0 bases, with 7 bases between. The chain's CDR3 is CSVGAASYEQYF. The CDR3 bases are TGCAGCGTTGGGGCTGCCTCCTACGAGCAGTACTTC.

The chain employs TRBV6-5 and TRBJ2-3, with TRBD2 matching 7 bases. Germline CDR1 reads MNHEY; CDR2 reads SVGAGI. The CDR3 runs to 15 residues. V trimming: 5 bases; J trimming: 1 base; junction bases outside the gene matches: 6. The CDR3 DNA is TGTGCCAGCAGTAGAGCGGGGAGCCGCACAGATACGCAGTATTTT. Amino acid sequence: CASSRAGSRTDTQYF.

CDR3 loop: CASSIQLYNEQFF. The CDR3 DNA reads as TGTGCCAGCAGCATACAGTTGTACAATGAGCAGTTCTTC. V gene TRBV14 combines with J gene TRBJ2-1; D uncertain. Looked up from germline, CDR1 is SGHDN and CDR2 is FVKESK. The CDR3 spans 13 residues. With 5 bases removed from V and 4 bases from J, the gap between germline ends came to 9 bases.

The chain employs TRBV6-1 and TRBJ2-3; 7 bases fit TRBD2. CDR1 and CDR2 from the germline V gene are MNHNS and SASEGT. CDR3 length equals 17 residues. With V trimmed by 4 bases and J by 2 bases, 12 bases remained unmatched. The CDR3, as DNA: TGTGCCAGCAGTGGGGATGCGCGGGGGATCATCACAGATACGCAGTATTTT. Translated, it gives CASSGDARGIITDTQYF.

V gene TRBV10-3 combines with J gene TRBJ1-2, with 9 bases aligning to TRBD1. The CDR3 length is 14 residues. After removal of 6 bases from V and 2 bases from J, the junction contained 4 bases not matched to a gene. Germline V gene data show CDR1 as ENHRY and CDR2 as SYGVKD. The CDR3 coding sequence is TGTGCCATCAGCCTGACAGGGGGGAACTATGGCTACACCTTC. Amino acid sequence: CAISLTGGNYGYTF.

This clone was detected only a few times. The rearrangement joins TRBV7-9 to TRBJ1-5; the match to TRBD1 covers 7 bases. V shed 3 bases and J 6 bases; nucleotides not matched to a gene: 5. The CDR3 is 14 residues long. Per the germline V gene, CDR1 is SEHNR and CDR2 is FQNEAQ (reference sequence). The CDR3, as DNA: TGTGCCAGCAGCTTGACAGGGCCCGGTCAGCCCCAGCATTTT. This sequence encodes CASSLTGPGQPQHF.

V is TRBV7-9 and J is TRBJ2-7; 7 positions match TRBD1. There are 14 residues in the CDR3. Losses at the gene ends were 4 bases for V and 1 base for J; bases not matched to a gene: 4. From germline, CDR1 is SEHNR and CDR2 FQNEAQ (reference sequence). The CDR3 sequence is CASSSRQGSYEQYF. In DNA, the CDR3 is TGTGCCAGCAGCTCTCGACAGGGTTCCTACGAGCAGTACTTC. Together with reference TRBV7-9 and TRBJ2-7, the CDR3 gives the full variable domain: DTGVSQNPRHKITKRGQNVTFRCDPISEHNRLYWYRQTLGQGPEFLTYFQNEAQLEKSRLLSDRFSAERPKGSFSTLEIQRTEQGDSAMYLCASSSRQGSYEQYFGPGTRLTVT.

The chain carries TRBV5-1 and TRBJ2-2, with 9 bases identical to TRBD1. The germline V gene has CDR1 SGHRS and CDR2 YFSETQ. V shed 4 bases and J 4 bases; nucleotides not matched to a gene: 8. This CDR3 is built from 16 residues. CDR3 nucleotide sequence: TGCGCCAGCAGCGGCACAGGGGGCTATAGCACCGGGGAGCTGTTTTTT. This sequence encodes CASSGTGGYSTGELFF.

The V call is TRBV11-2, the J call TRBJ1-2, with 11 bases identical to TRBD1. Per germline, CDR1 SGHAT and CDR2 FQNNGV. The trim removed 6 bases at V and 3 bases at J, leaving 15 bases unmatched. CDR3 length: 18 amino acids. The CDR3 DNA reads as TGTGCCAGCAGAATAGGGCGGGGACGGGACAGGGGGGACTATGGCTACACCTTC. Its protein product is CASRIGRGRDRGDYGYTF.

The chain combines TRBV4-2 with TRBJ2-3; no definite D call. There are 13 residues in the CDR3. CDR1 is LGHNA, CDR2 YNFKEQ, per germline. Trimming pared 0 bases from V and 11 bases from J, leaving 12 bases between. The CDR3 bases are TGTGCCAGCAGCCAAGAAAGCCTTGGCGGGCAGTATTTT. Its protein is CASSQESLGGQYF.

The chain joins TRBV7-8 to TRBJ1-4; D is perhaps TRBD1 (5 bases). The CDR3 spans 16 residues. Germline V lookup: CDR1 SGHVS, CDR2 FQNEAQ. V was cut by 1 base and J by 4 bases, with 13 bases left in between. CDR3 DNA: TGTGCCAGCAGCTTAGGAGTTGGGGGGTTTAATGAAAAACTGTTTTTT. Translating it yields CASSLGVGGFNEKLFF.

The chain recombines TRBV6-1 with TRBJ2-7; 8 nucleotides match TRBD2. Germline V gene lookup returns CDR1 MNHNS and CDR2 SASEGT. The J segment lost 0 bases and the V segment lost 2 bases, leaving 15 bases of the junction unmatched. The CDR3 has 19 residues. In nucleotides, the CDR3 is TGTGCCAGCAGTGAATTCGGGACTAGTCACTTAGTACCCTCCTACGAGCAGTACTTC. Translating it yields CASSEFGTSHLVPSYEQYF.

This clone has only a few counts. This chain's CDR3 is CSASRDSPDEAFF. The CDR3 DNA reads TGCAGTGCTAGTAGGGACAGTCCTGATGAAGCTTTCTTT. V usage is TRBV20-1 and J usage is TRBJ1-1; 7 bases align to TRBD1. This CDR3 region has 13 residues. The V gene's germline CDR1 is DFQATT and CDR2 SNEGSKA (reference sequence). V lost 3 bases, J lost 7 bases, and 8 bases stayed unmatched.

This rearrangement joins TRBV7-9 to TRBJ1-1, with D possibly being TRBD1 (6 bases). The V end lost 5 bases, the J end lost 4 bases, and 17 bases lay between the germline ends. This CDR3 contains 15 residues. Germline V CDR1 and CDR2: SEHNR, FQNEAQ (reference sequence). CDR3 region: CASSALSGAGTEAFF. Here the CDR3 DNA reads TGTGCCAGCAGCGCATTGTCAGGGGCGGGCACTGAAGCTTTCTTT.

V gene TRBV7-3 combines with J gene TRBJ2-1, with D perhaps TRBD1 (7 bases). Per the germline V gene, CDR1 is SGHTA and CDR2 is FQGTGA. The CDR3 contains 12 residues. V lost 5 bases, J lost 9 bases, and 11 bases lay in between. The CDR3 sequence: CASSRQGGEQFF. CDR3 nucleotide sequence: TGTGCCAGCAGCCGCCAGGGGGGTGAGCAGTTCTTC.

J is TRBJ1-4 and V is TRBV3-1 (or the pseudogene TRBV3-2); 9 bases map to TRBD1. Per germline, CDR1 LGHDT and CDR2 YNNKEL (reference sequence). The CDR3 is made up of 15 amino acids. V lost 1 base and J lost 5; bases outside the gene matches: 2. The CDR3: CASSQVGTGNEKLFF. The CDR3 DNA reads as TGTGCCAGCAGCCAAGTGGGGACAGGGAATGAAAAACTGTTTTTT.

V gene TRBV11-2 combines with J gene TRBJ2-3; possibly TRBD1 for D (6 bases). CDR3 length: 15 amino acids. Trimming left V 5 bases short and J 3 bases short, with 15 bases between. Germline V gene lookup returns CDR1 SGHAT and CDR2 FQNNGV. The CDR3: CASSPGTLVTDTQYF. The CDR3 DNA sequence: TGTGCCAGCAGCCCTGGGACATTAGTAACAGATACGCAGTATTTT.

The chain recombines TRBV19 with TRBJ1-5; 8 bases agree with TRBD1. CDR3 length: 13 residues. V shed 4 bases and J 7 bases; nucleotides not matched to a gene: 3. The germline V gene encodes CDR1 LNHDA and CDR2 SQIVND (reference sequence). CDR3 DNA sequence: TGTGCCAGTAGTACAGGGGGCCGCCAGCCCCAGCATTTT. Translating it yields CASSTGGRQPQHF.